This TCR beta chain was observed in a study of shared clonotypes between healthy human individuals. Study at large: Each donor's CD4 naive and CD4 memory cells filled three plates apiece, CD8 naive two, and CD8 memory one. Broader study findings: Represented diversity (both genetic and exposure-history) was limited by the small number of donors.

As to this clone: Its antigen is currently unknown.

A deep-level run was used for the assay. Assay used: immunoSEQ multiplex PCR; TCRdb lists only in-frame clones, some missing. The sample has 950,000 to 1,300,000 clones, about 75% seen once; the top ten hold over 1.3%. This sequence originates from a young man in good health. Sample: memory CD4+ T cells sorted from blood. Subset noted: CD45RA-negative fraction.

The CDR3 region is CASSSTSGTGSYNEQFF. CDR3 sequence (DNA): TGTGCCAGCAGCTCAACCTCCGGGACAGGGAGCTACAATGAGCAGTTCTTC. This chain uses TRBV7-9 with TRBJ2-1, with 9 bases fitting TRBD1. Germline V CDR1 and CDR2: SEHNR, FQNEAQ (reference sequence). The CDR3 sequence is 17 residues long. With V trimmed by 4 bases and J by 3 bases, 10 bases remained unmatched.